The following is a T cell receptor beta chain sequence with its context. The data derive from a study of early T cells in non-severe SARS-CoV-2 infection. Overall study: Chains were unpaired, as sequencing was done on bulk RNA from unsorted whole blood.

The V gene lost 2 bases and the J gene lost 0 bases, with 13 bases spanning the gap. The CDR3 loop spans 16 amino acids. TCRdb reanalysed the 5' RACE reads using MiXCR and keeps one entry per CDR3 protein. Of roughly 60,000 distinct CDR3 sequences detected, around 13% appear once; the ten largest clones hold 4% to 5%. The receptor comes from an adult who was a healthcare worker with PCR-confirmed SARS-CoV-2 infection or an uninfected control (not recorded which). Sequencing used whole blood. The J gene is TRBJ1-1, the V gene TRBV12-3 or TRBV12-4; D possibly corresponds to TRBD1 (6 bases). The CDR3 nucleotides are TGTGCCAGCAGTTTATTCGGGGGCGCCATGAACACTGAAGCTTTCTTT. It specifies CASSLFGGAMNTEAFF.